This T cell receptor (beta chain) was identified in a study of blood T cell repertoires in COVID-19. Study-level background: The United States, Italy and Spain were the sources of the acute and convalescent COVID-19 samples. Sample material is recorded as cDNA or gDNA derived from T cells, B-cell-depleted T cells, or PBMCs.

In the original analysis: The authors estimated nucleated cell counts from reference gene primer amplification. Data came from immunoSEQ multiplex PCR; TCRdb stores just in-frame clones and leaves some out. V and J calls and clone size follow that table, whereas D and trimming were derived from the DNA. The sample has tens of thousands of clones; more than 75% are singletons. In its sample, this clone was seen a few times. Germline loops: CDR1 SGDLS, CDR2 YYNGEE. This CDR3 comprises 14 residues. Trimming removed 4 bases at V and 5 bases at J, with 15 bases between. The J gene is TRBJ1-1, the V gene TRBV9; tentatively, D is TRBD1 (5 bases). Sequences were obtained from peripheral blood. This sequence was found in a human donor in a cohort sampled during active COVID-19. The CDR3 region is CASSPRGGRTEAFF. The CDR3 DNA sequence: TGTGCCAGCAGCCCCCGGGGGGGGAGAACTGAAGCTTTCTTT.